Here is one TCR beta chain with its context. This sample was taken from a study of blood T cell repertoires in COVID-19. CDR1 is SGHDN and CDR2 is FVKESK in the germline V gene. The CDR3 loop spans 16 amino acids. Losses at the gene ends were 1 base for V and 6 bases for J; bases not matched to a gene: 7. Clones were sequenced by immunoSEQ multiplex PCR, and TCRdb holds only the in-frame ones, with some missing. The sample has 360,000 or so clones, over 80% seen once. The sequence was obtained from a woman in her 50s who had recovered from COVID-19. This chain connects TRBV14 to TRBJ2-2; TRBD2 aligns across 8 bases. Sequenced input: PBMCs or T cells enriched from blood (not recorded which). The CDR3 coding sequence is TGTGCCAGCAGCCAAGTGAGCGGGAGTTCCGCCGGGGAGCTGTTTTTT. It is translated as CASSQVSGSSAGELFF.